This TCR beta chain was recovered during a study of T-cell memory formation after mild COVID-19. This clonotype was recorded a few times. MiXCR, applied by TCRdb to the 5' RACE reads, yields one record per CDR3 protein. The repertoire holds 95,000 to 110,000 distinct CDR3 sequences, with about 15% as singletons. The CDR3 runs 15 residues. V shed 9 bases and J shed 6 bases, with 22 bases lying between them. CDR1 is SGHKS, CDR2 YYEKEE, per germline (reference sequence). This chain connects TRBV5-5 to TRBJ2-1; weak D call: TRBD1 (5 bases). The clonotype originates from a young man who had mild COVID-19 (a few samples of this study predate the infection). Cell type and time point are not known. Sequencing used PBMCs or a T cell subset sorted from them (not recorded which). CDR3 DNA sequence: TGTGCCACGCAGCCCCACGGACAATTCCCCAATGAGCAGTTCTTC. This encodes CATQPHGQFPNEQFF.